A selection of T cell receptor beta chains follows, all from one sample in a study of cytomegalovirus exposure and HLA in healthy donors. Sequenced by immunoSEQ multiplex PCR; TCRdb stores in-frame clones only, minus some. The sample lists roughly 120,000 clones, around 67% occurring once. The sequenced sample consisted of PBMCs. The receptors were gathered from a woman in her thirties or forties in good health and CMV-seropositive. CDR3s include the opening cysteine and the closing phenylalanine or tryptophan. Each record gives: CDR3 protein, CDR3 DNA, V gene, J gene, D gene, clone size. D genes are given only for firm matches. Size values are once, few and many counts, or a class for expanded clones, and some rows have none.

CDR3: CASSPTSTGGAYNEQFF; DNA: TGTGCCAGCAGCCCTACCTCGACAGGGGGCGCCTACAATGAGCAGTTCTTC; V: TRBV9; J: TRBJ2-1; D: TRBD1; size: .
CDR3: CASRVRQGVTGELFF; DNA: TGTGCCAGCAGGGTCAGACAGGGGGTCACCGGGGAGCTGTTTTTT; V: TRBV2; J: TRBJ2-2; D: TRBD1; size: .
CDR3: CASSFLGETNQPQHF; DNA: TGTGCCAGCAGTTTTCTAGGGGAAACGAATCAGCCCCAGCATTTT; V: TRBV28; J: TRBJ1-5; D: .; size: .
CDR3: CASSIQGSARNTEALF; DNA: TGTGCCAGCAGCATACAGGGGTCGGCGAGGAACACTGAAGCTCTCTTT; V: TRBV7-6; J: TRBJ1-1; D: TRBD1; size: .
CDR3: CASSEGQGAFYGYTF; DNA: TGTGCCAGCAGTGAAGGACAGGGAGCCTTCTATGGCTACACCTTC; V: TRBV6-1; J: TRBJ1-2; D: TRBD1; size: .
CDR3: CASSLADSPYQPQHF; DNA: TGTGCCAGCAGCTTAGCGGACAGTCCCTACCAGCCCCAGCATTTT; V: TRBV7-2; J: TRBJ1-5; D: .; size: .
CDR3: CASSRSGSHNEQFF; DNA: TGTGCCAGCAGCCGGAGCGGGAGCCACAATGAGCAGTTCTTC; V: TRBV11-2; J: TRBJ2-1; D: TRBD2; size: once
CDR3: CASSQDILNSNQPQHF; DNA: TGTGCCAGCAGCCAAGATATCCTTAATAGCAATCAGCCCCAGCATTTT; V: TRBV4-2; J: TRBJ1-5; D: .; size: .
CDR3: CASSPPTGNSYNSPLHF; DNA: TGTGCCAGCAGTCCCCCCACAGGGAACTCCTATAATTCACCCCTCCACTTT; V: TRBV28; J: TRBJ1-6; D: .; size: .
CDR3: CASSPRQAPENTEAFF; DNA: TGTGCCAGCTCACCTCGACAGGCCCCGGAGAACACTGAAGCTTTCTTT; V: TRBV18; J: TRBJ1-1; D: .; size: .
CDR3: CASSFGSGVPNEQFF; DNA: TGTGCCAGCAGTTTTGGTAGCGGGGTCCCCAATGAGCAGTTCTTC; V: TRBV27; J: TRBJ2-1; D: TRBD2; size: .
CDR3: CASSEGTGRGSYEQYF; DNA: TGTGCCAGCAGTGAAGGAACAGGGCGTGGGTCCTACGAGCAGTACTTC; V: TRBV2; J: TRBJ2-7; D: .; size: .
CDR3: CASSQGDGTDTQYF; DNA: TGTGCCAGCAGCCAAGGAGACGGCACAGATACGCAGTATTTT; V: TRBV5-4; J: TRBJ2-3; D: .; size: .
CDR3: CSVEDPRTSGSTDTQYF; DNA: TGCAGCGTTGAAGATCCTCGGACTAGCGGGAGCACAGATACGCAGTATTTT; V: TRBV29-1; J: TRBJ2-3; D: TRBD2; size: once
CDR3: CASSYDTGSDEQYF; DNA: TGTGCCAGCAGCTACGACACGGGGAGCGACGAGCAGTACTTC; V: TRBV7-9; J: TRBJ2-7; D: .; size: .
CDR3: CASSGTGGGNGYTF; DNA: TGCGCCAGCAGCGGGACAGGGGGCGGAAATGGCTACACCTTC; V: TRBV5-1; J: TRBJ1-2; D: TRBD1; size: few
CDR3: CASSGGGHGMVEQYF; DNA: TGTGCCAGCAGCGGGGGCGGGCACGGTATGGTCGAGCAGTACTTC; V: TRBV7-8; J: TRBJ2-7; D: .; size: .
CDR3: CSVEVQGGTWYGYTF; DNA: TGCAGCGTTGAAGTACAGGGGGGTACTTGGTATGGCTACACCTTC; V: TRBV29-1; J: TRBJ1-2; D: TRBD1; size: .
CDR3: CASSEVGAGELFF; DNA: TGTGCCAGCAGTGAAGTAGGAGCCGGGGAGCTGTTTTTT; V: TRBV6-1; J: TRBJ2-2; D: .; size: .
CDR3: CASKFGTSGIGRFTGELFF; DNA: TGTGCCAGCAAATTCGGGACTAGCGGGATTGGTCGGTTTACCGGGGAGCTGTTTTTT; V: TRBV27; J: TRBJ2-2; D: TRBD2; size: .
CDR3: CASSLQGANYGYTF; DNA: TGTGCCAGCAGCTTACAGGGGGCTAACTATGGCTACACCTTC; V: TRBV5-8; J: TRBJ1-2; D: TRBD1; size: few
CDR3: CASSSTGARNEQYF; DNA: TGCGCCAGCAGCTCTACAGGGGCCAGGAACGAGCAGTACTTC; V: TRBV5-1; J: TRBJ2-7; D: TRBD1; size: .
CDR3: CASSSSDRGTDTQYF; DNA: TGTGCCAGCAGCTCGTCGGACAGGGGCACAGATACGCAGTATTTT; V: TRBV7-2; J: TRBJ2-3; D: TRBD1; size: .
CDR3: CASSPDRGLGYGYTF; DNA: TGTGCCAGCAGCCCGGACAGGGGATTGGGCTATGGCTACACCTTC; V: TRBV5-6; J: TRBJ1-2; D: TRBD1; size: .
CDR3: CASSQGGNQPQHF; DNA: TGCGCCAGCAGCCAGGGCGGCAATCAGCCCCAGCATTTT; V: TRBV5-1; J: TRBJ1-5; D: .; size: .
CDR3: CATLEERKVFF; DNA: TGTGCCACCCTTGAGGAAAGGAAGGTTTTCTTT; V: TRBV28; J: TRBJ1-1; D: .; size: .
CDR3: CASTAGSANTGELFF; DNA: TGTGCCAGTACGGCCGGGAGCGCGAACACCGGGGAGCTGTTTTTT; V: TRBV19; J: TRBJ2-2; D: .; size: .
CDR3: CASSQDWDRGLVRFYNEQFF; DNA: TGCGCCAGCAGCCAAGATTGGGACAGGGGGCTGGTCCGGTTCTACAATGAGCAGTTCTTC; V: TRBV4-3; J: TRBJ2-1; D: TRBD1; size: .
CDR3: CATSRRVAGEKLFF; DNA: TGTGCCACCAGCAGGAGGGTCGCGGGTGAAAAACTGTTTTTT; V: TRBV15; J: TRBJ1-4; D: .; size: .